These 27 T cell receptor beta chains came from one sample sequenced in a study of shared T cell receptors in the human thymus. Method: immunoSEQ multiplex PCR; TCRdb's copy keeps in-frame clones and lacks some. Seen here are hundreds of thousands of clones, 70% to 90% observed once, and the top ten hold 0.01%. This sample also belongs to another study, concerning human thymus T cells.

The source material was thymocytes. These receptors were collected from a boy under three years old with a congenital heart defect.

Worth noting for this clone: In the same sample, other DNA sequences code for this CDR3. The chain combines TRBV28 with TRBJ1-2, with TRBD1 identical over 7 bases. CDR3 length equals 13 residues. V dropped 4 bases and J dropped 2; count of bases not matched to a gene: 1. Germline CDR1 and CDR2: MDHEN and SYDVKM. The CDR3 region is CASSSGQNYGYTF. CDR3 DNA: TGTGCCAGCAGTTCGGGACAGAACTATGGCTACACCTTC.

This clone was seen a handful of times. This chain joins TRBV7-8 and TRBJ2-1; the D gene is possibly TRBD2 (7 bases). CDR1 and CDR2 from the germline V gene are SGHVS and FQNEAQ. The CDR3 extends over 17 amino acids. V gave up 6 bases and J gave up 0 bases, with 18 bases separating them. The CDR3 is CASSKGGGSGSYNEQFF. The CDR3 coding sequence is TGTGCCAGCAGTAAGGGGGGCGGGAGTGGCTCCTACAATGAGCAGTTCTTC.

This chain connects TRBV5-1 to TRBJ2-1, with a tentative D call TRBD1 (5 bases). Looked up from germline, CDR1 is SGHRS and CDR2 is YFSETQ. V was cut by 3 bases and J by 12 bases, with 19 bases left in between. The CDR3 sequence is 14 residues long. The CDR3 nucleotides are TGCGCCAGCAGCTCCAACACAAAACCCACAGGGCAGTTCTTC. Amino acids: CASSSNTKPTGQFF. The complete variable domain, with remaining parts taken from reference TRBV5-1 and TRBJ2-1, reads KAGVTQTPRYLIKTRGQQVTLSCSPISGHRSVSWYQQTPGQGLQFLFEYFSETQRNKGNFPGRFSGRQFSNSRSEMNVSTLELGDSALYLCASSSNTKPTGQFFGPGTRLTVL.

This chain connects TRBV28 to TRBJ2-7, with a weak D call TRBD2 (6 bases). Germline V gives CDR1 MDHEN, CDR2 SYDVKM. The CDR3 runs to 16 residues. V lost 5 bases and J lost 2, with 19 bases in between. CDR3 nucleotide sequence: TGTGCCAGCAGTCTCCAGGACTACTCCAACCCCTACGAGCAGTACTTC. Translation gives CASSLQDYSNPYEQYF.

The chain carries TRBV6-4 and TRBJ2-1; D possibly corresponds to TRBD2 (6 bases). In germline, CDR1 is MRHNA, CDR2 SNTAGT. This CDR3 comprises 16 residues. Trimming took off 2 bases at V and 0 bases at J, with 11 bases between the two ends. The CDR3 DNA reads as TGTGCCAGCAGTGACCGACTAGTCCGCTCCTACAATGAGCAGTTCTTC. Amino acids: CASSDRLVRSYNEQFF.

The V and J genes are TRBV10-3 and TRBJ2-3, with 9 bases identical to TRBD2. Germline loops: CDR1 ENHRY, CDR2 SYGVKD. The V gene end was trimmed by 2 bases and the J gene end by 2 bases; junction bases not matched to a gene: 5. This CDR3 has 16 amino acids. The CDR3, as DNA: TGTGCCATCAGTGAGACGGCGGGAGGGCTCACAGATACGCAGTATTTT. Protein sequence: CAISETAGGLTDTQYF.

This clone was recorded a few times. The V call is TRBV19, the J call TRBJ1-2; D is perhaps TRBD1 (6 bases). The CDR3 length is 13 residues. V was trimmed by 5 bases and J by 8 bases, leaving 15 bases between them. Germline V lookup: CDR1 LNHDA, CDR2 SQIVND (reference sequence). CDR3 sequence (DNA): TGTGCCAGTAGTCCACGGACAGCCCGGGGCTACACCTTC. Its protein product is CASSPRTARGYTF.

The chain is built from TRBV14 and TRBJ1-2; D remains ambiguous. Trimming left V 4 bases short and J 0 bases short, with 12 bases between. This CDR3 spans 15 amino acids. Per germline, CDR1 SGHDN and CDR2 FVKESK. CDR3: CASSPHSSPNYGYTF. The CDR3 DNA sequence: TGTGCCAGCAGCCCACACAGCAGCCCTAACTATGGCTACACCTTC.

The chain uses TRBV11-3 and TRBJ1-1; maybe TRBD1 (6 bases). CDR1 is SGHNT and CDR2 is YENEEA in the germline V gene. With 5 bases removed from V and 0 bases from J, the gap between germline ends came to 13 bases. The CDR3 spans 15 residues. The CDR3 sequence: CASSLEQGMNTEAFF. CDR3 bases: TGTGCCAGCAGCCTGGAACAGGGAATGAACACTGAAGCTTTCTTT.

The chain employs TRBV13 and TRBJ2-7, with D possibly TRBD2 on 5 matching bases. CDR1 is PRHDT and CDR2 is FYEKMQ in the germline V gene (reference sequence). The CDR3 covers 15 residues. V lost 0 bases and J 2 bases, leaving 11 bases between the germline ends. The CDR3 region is CASSLGGGQTYEQYF. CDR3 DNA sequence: TGTGCCAGCAGCTTAGGCGGCGGGCAGACCTACGAGCAGTACTTC.

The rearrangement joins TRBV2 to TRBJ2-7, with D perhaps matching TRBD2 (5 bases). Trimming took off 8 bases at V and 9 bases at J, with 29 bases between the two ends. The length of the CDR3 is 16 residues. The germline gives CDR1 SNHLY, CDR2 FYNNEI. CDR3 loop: CASGGPGRLRFPRQYF. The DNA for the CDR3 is TGTGCCAGCGGCGGGCCGGGCCGGTTGAGATTCCCTCGGCAGTACTTC. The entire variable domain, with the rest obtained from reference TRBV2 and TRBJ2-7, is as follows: EPEVTQTPSHQVTQMGQEVILRCVPISNHLYFYWYRQILGQKVEFLVSFYNNEISEKSEIFDDQFSVERPDGSNFTLKIRSTKLEDSAMYFCASGGPGRLRFPRQYFGPGTRLTVT.

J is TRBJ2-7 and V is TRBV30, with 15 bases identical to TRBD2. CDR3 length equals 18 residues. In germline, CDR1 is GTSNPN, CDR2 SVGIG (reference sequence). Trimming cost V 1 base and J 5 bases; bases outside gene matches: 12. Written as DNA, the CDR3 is TGTGCCTGGAGTGCACTACCAGGGACTAGCGGGAGGTTTCACGAGCAGTACTTC. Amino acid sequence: CAWSALPGTSGRFHEQYF.

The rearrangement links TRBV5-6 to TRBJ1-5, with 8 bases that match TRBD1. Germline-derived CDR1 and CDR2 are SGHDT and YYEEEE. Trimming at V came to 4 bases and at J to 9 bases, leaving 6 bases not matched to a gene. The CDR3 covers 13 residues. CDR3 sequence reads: CASSMTGDLPQHF. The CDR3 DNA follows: TGTGCCAGCAGCATGACAGGGGATCTGCCCCAGCATTTT.

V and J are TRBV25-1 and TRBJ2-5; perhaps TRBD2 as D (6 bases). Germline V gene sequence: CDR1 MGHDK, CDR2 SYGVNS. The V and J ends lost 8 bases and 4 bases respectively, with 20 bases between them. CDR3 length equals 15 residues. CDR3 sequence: CASLVVSRDSETQYF. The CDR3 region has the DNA TGTGCCAGCTTGGTCGTCTCGCGGGACTCAGAGACCCAGTACTTC.

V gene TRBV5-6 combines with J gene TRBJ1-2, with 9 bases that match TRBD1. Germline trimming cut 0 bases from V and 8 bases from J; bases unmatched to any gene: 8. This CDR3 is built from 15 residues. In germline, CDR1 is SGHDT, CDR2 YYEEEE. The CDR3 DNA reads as TGTGCCAGCAGCTTGGCAAGGGACAGGGTTTGGGGCTACACCTTC. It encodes CASSLARDRVWGYTF.

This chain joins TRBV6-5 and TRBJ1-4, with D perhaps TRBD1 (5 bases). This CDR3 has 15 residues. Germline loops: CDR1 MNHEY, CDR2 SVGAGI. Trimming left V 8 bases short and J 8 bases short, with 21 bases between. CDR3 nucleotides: TGTGCCAGCGGAAGAAAAGCCGGGACTGTGGAAAAACTGTTTTTT. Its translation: CASGRKAGTVEKLFF.

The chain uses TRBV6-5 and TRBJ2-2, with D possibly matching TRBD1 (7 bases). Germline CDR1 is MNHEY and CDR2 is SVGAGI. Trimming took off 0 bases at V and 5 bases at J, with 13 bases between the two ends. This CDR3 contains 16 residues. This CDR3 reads CASSYSSQGGTGELFF. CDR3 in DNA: TGTGCCAGCAGTTACTCGAGCCAGGGGGGAACCGGGGAGCTGTTTTTT.

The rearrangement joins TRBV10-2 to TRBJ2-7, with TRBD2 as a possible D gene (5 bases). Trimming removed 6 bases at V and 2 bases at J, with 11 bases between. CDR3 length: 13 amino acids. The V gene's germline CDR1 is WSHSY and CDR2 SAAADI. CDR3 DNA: TGCGCCAGCAGACCCCGGAGGCCCTACGAGCAGTACTTC. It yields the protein CASRPRRPYEQYF.

CDR3 sequence reads: CASSPGEREGGYNEQFF. The CDR3 nucleotides read TGTGCCAGCTCACCAGGAGAGCGGGAGGGAGGCTACAATGAGCAGTTCTTC. The V gene is TRBV18, the J gene TRBJ2-1; 10 nucleotides align to TRBD2. The CDR3 is made up of 17 amino acids. Trimming removed 2 bases from V and 3 bases from J; junction bases left unmatched: 7. Germline V gene sequence: CDR1 KGHSH, CDR2 LQKENI.

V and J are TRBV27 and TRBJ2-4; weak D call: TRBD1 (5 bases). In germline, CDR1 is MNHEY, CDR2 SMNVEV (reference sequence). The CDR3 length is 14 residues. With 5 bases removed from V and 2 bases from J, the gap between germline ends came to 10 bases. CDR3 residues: CASSMAGPKNIQYF. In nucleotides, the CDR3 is TGTGCCAGCAGTATGGCAGGGCCCAAAAACATTCAGTACTTC.

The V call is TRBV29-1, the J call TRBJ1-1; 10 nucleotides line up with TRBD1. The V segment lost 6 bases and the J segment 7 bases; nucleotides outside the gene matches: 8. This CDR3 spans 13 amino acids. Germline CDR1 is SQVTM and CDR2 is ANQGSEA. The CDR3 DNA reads TGCAGCGTACAGACAGGGGGCGCGATTGAAGCTTTCTTT. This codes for CSVQTGGAIEAFF.

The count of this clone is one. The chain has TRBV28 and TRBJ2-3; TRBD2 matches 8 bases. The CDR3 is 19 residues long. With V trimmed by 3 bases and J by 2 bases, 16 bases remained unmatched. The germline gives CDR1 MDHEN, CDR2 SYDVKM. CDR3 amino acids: CASSFVSGSSYKDTDTQYF. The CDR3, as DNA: TGTGCCAGCAGTTTCGTAAGCGGGAGCTCGTATAAAGACACAGATACGCAGTATTTT.

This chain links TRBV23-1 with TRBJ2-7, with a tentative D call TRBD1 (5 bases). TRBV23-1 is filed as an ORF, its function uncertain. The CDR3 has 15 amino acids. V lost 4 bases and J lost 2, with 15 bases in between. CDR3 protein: CASSPKDSDAYEQYF. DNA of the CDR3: TGCGCCAGCAGTCCCAAAGACAGCGACGCCTACGAGCAGTACTTC.

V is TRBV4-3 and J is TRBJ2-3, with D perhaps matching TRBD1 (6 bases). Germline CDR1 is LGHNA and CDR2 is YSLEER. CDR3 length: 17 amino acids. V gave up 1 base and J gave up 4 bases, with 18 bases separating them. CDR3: CASSQGNKGRGSDTQYF. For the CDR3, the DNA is TGCGCCAGCAGCCAAGGAAATAAGGGCAGGGGCTCAGATACGCAGTATTTT.

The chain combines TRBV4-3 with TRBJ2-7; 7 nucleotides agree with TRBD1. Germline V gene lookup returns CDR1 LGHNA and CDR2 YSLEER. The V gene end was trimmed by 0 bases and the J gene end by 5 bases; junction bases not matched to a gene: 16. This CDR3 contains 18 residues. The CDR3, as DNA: TGCGCCAGCAGCCAAGAGGCCCCCGCTGACAGGGTGTGGGACGAGCAGTACTTC. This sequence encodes CASSQEAPADRVWDEQYF.

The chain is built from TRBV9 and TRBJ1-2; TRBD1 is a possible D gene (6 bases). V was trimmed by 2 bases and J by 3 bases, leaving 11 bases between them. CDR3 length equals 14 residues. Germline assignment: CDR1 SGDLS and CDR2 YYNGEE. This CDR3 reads CASSVGQPYYGYTF. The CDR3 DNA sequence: TGTGCCAGCAGCGTTGGACAGCCGTACTATGGCTACACCTTC.

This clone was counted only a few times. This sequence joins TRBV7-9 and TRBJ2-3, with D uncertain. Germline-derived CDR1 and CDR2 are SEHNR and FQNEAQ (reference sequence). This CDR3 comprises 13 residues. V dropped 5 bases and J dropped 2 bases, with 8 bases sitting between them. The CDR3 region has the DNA TGTGCCAGCAGCCCTGGCTTCACAGATACGCAGTATTTT. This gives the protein CASSPGFTDTQYF.